What follows is one TCR beta chain and its context. Its antigen is unidentified. This entry is derived from a study of CD8 T cells in Susac syndrome. For the study at large: About 6 sequenced Susac syndrome patients had clinically active disease, while about 8 were in remission.

CDR1 is MNHEY and CDR2 is SVGEGT in the germline V gene. V lost 0 bases to trimming and J lost 9 bases, with 9 bases between them. The CDR3 spans 13 residues. The study, taken as a whole, reports: The total CD8+ repertoires yielded fewer than 20 Susac-specific public clones and the CD8+ TEMRA repertoires yielded 4 or 5.

Random hexamers were used to reverse transcribe 0.5 to 1 ug of RNA. Coverage of TCR beta CDR3 amplification by immunoSEQ multiplex PCR extended to 54 Vbeta and 13 Jbeta. Using its own MiXCR run on the immunoSEQ multiplex PCR reads, TCRdb lists one record per CDR3 protein. This sample yields approximately 87,000 distinct CDR3 sequences, of which roughly 96% are seen a single time; approximately 0.42% belongs to the top ten. The chain links TRBV6-2 or TRBV6-3 to TRBJ2-1, with D tentatively TRBD2 (6 bases). The TCR sequence derives from a human donor with Susac syndrome. What was sequenced was CD8+ T cells from PBMCs. Written as DNA, the CDR3 is TGTGCCAGCAGTTACTCGCCTAGCGCTGAGCAGTTCTTC. It specifies CASSYSPSAEQFF.